This T cell receptor (beta chain) appears in the sequencing data of a study of Ad26.COV2.S vaccination and SARS-CoV-2 variants. Study conclusions and caveats: Participants given vaccine showed non-spike TCR breadth similar to that of placebo recipients. It was vaccine recipients, not placebo recipients, who had the higher spike-specific TCR breadth.

Clones were read by immunoSEQ multiplex PCR, and TCRdb kept only the in-frame ones, dropping some. The sample has around 170,000 clones, 70% to 90% seen once. The germline V gene has CDR1 SGHTA and CDR2 FQGNSA. There are 13 residues in the CDR3. V lost 5 bases, J lost 2 bases, and 9 bases lay in between. Concerning this clone: The antigen is unknown.

V is TRBV7-2 and J is TRBJ2-5, with D perhaps matching TRBD2 (5 bases). The clonotype originates from a human donor who had recovered from COVID-19. The sample in question was peripheral blood, obtained after recovery from COVID-19. CDR3 DNA: TGTGCCAGCAGCCCGACTAATCAAGAGACCCAGTACTTC. Its translation: CASSPTNQETQYF.